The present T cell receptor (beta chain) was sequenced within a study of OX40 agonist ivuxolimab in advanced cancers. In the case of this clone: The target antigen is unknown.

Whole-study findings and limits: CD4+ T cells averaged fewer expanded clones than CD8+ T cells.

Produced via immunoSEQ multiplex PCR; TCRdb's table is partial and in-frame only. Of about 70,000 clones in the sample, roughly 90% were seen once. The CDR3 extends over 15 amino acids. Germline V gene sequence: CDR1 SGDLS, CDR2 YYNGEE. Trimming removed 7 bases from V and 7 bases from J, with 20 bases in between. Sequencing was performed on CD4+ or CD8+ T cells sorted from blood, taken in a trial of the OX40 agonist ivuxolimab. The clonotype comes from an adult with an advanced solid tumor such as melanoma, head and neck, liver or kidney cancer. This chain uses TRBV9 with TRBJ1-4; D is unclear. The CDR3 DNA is TGTGCCAGCGGGTTGGCGGGGAATACGGCTGAAAAACTGTTTTTT. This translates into CASGLAGNTAEKLFF.